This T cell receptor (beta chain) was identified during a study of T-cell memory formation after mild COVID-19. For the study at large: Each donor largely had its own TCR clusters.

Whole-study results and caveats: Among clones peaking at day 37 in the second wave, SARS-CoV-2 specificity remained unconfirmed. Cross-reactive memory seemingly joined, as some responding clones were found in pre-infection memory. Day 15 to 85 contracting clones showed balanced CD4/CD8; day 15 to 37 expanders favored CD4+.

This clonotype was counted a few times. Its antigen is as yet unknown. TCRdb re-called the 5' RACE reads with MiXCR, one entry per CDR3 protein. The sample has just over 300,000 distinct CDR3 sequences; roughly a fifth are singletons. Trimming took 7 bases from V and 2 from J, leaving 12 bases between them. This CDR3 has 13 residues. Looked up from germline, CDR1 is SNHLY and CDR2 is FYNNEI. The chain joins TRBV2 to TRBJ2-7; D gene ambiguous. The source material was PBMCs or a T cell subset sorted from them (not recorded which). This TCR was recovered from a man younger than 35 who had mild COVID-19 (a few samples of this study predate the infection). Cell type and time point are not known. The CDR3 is CASNALVAYEQYF. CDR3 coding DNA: TGTGCCAGCAACGCCCTAGTAGCCTACGAGCAGTACTTC.